A selection of T cell receptor beta chains follows, all from one sample in a study of shared clonotypes between healthy human individuals. Profiling relied on immunoSEQ multiplex PCR, and the TCRdb table lists in-frame clones only, not all of them. The sample carries 2 million to 2.5 million clones, 85% to 95% recorded once. The sample consisted of naive CD4+ T cells from PBMCs. The receptors shown here come from a man aged 18 to 30 in good health. Some clones in this sample may be carry-over from other donors' samples. Both conserved end residues are trimmed from each CDR3. Fields, in order: V gene, J gene, CDR3 length, CDR3 protein.

V gene: TRBV5-5
J gene: TRBJ2-1
CDR3 length: 13
CDR3 protein: ASTAAGSSYNEQF

V gene: TRBV28
J gene: TRBJ2-2
CDR3 length: 14
CDR3 protein: ASSLIHGRGTGELF

V gene: TRBV7-2
J gene: TRBJ2-3
CDR3 length: 13
CDR3 protein: ASSLEGTKGDTQY

V gene: TRBV6-1
J gene: TRBJ2-2
CDR3 length: 13
CDR3 protein: ASIDRGIMAGELF

V gene: TRBV6-6
J gene: TRBJ1-5
CDR3 length: 11
CDR3 protein: ASRTSGYQPQH

V gene: TRBV5-1
J gene: TRBJ2-3
CDR3 length: 13
CDR3 protein: ASSSLAGRTDTQY

V gene: TRBV6-1
J gene: TRBJ1-1
CDR3 length: 13
CDR3 protein: ASSELGKVNTEAF

V gene: TRBV7-9
J gene: TRBJ2-7
CDR3 length: 11
CDR3 protein: ASSPPEPGEQY

V gene: TRBV27
J gene: TRBJ2-3
CDR3 length: 10
CDR3 protein: ASSHLADTQY

V gene: TRBV28
J gene: TRBJ2-7
CDR3 length: 12
CDR3 protein: ASSLIGQAYEQY

V gene: TRBV28
J gene: TRBJ2-1
CDR3 length: 10
CDR3 protein: ASSLGQGGQF

V gene: TRBV4-1
J gene: TRBJ2-5
CDR3 length: 12
CDR3 protein: ASSRRRSEETQY

V gene: TRBV2
J gene: TRBJ2-7
CDR3 length: 12
CDR3 protein: ASSPSGRMGEQY

V gene: TRBV14
J gene: TRBJ2-3
CDR3 length: 13
CDR3 protein: ASSPGSGGPDTQY

V gene: TRBV27
J gene: TRBJ2-7
CDR3 length: 15
CDR3 protein: ASSLPPGQGTGYEQY

V gene: TRBV7-3
J gene: TRBJ2-2
CDR3 length: 10
CDR3 protein: ASQKGTGELF

V gene: TRBV7-9
J gene: TRBJ1-1
CDR3 length: 12
CDR3 protein: ASSPAAFNTEAF

V gene: TRBV28
J gene: TRBJ1-5
CDR3 length: 13
CDR3 protein: ASSSPGGINQPQH

V gene: TRBV12-2
J gene: TRBJ2-4
CDR3 length: 15
CDR3 protein: ASRPDLEGADKNIQY

V gene: TRBV7-2
J gene: TRBJ2-3
CDR3 length: 12
CDR3 protein: ASSLGARTDTQY

V gene: TRBV2
J gene: TRBJ2-7
CDR3 length: 12
CDR3 protein: ASSESDRGLEQY

V gene: TRBV29-1
J gene: TRBJ1-1
CDR3 length: 11
CDR3 protein: SIKIHKNTEAF

V gene: TRBV7-2
J gene: TRBJ1-1
CDR3 length: 13
CDR3 protein: ASSPRQGQNTEAF

V gene: TRBV27
J gene: TRBJ1-1
CDR3 length: 11
CDR3 protein: ASNGRRGVEAF

V gene: TRBV6-1
J gene: TRBJ1-1
CDR3 length: 12
CDR3 protein: ASSPPGTENEAF

V gene: TRBV7-2
J gene: TRBJ2-7
CDR3 length: 13
CDR3 protein: ASSLGGLSSYEQY

V gene: TRBV2
J gene: TRBJ2-3
CDR3 length: 12
CDR3 protein: ASIRGRGTDTQY

V gene: TRBV18
J gene: TRBJ1-1
CDR3 length: 11
CDR3 protein: ASSPPTALEAF

V gene: TRBV7-2
J gene: TRBJ2-5
CDR3 length: 15
CDR3 protein: ASSLVRRGRRQETQY

V gene: TRBV5-4
J gene: TRBJ1-5
CDR3 length: 12
CDR3 protein: ASSFWGPNQPQH

V gene: TRBV14
J gene: TRBJ1-4
CDR3 length: 15
CDR3 protein: ASSPRRQGATNEKLF

V gene: TRBV7-3
J gene: TRBJ2-2
CDR3 length: 13
CDR3 protein: ASSTTGDNTGELF

V gene: TRBV27
J gene: TRBJ1-1
CDR3 length: 10
CDR3 protein: ASSTQPGGAF